The rows below give T cell receptor beta chains drawn from one sample of a study of neurological immune-mediated disorders. In TCRdb, the 5' RACE reads were re-called with MiXCR into one record per CDR3 protein. The sample records more than 50,000 distinct CDR3 sequences, 3% to 5% being singletons. Material for sequencing was PBMCs. The source is a young man with multiple sclerosis. The CDR3 runs from the conserved cysteine through the conserved F or W. D genes are given only for firm matches.

d_call: NA
j_call: TRBJ1-2
v_call: TRBV7-9
cdr3_aa: CASSLGQSPHYGYTF

d_call: NA
j_call: TRBJ1-4
v_call: TRBV6-6
cdr3_aa: CASSLVGDEKLFF

d_call: NA
j_call: TRBJ2-1
v_call: TRBV5-1
cdr3_aa: CASSLALTPSSYNEQFF

d_call: TRBD1
j_call: TRBJ1-2
v_call: TRBV5-5
cdr3_aa: CASSGGTGVLNYGYTF

d_call: NA
j_call: TRBJ1-1
v_call: TRBV3-1
cdr3_aa: CASSPSVGAKTEAFF

d_call: TRBD2
j_call: TRBJ2-3
v_call: TRBV29-1
cdr3_aa: CSVAPRGLAGFETQYF

d_call: NA
j_call: TRBJ1-6
v_call: TRBV7-9
cdr3_aa: CASSLVADSPLNF

d_call: NA
j_call: TRBJ2-7
v_call: TRBV12-3/TRBV12-4
cdr3_aa: CASSLWDKGYEQYF

d_call: TRBD2
j_call: TRBJ2-1
v_call: TRBV10-3
cdr3_aa: CAIRMTSGGYLYNEQFF

d_call: TRBD1
j_call: TRBJ1-2
v_call: TRBV6-6
cdr3_aa: CASSALTGDYGYTF

d_call: TRBD1
j_call: TRBJ1-1
v_call: TRBV27
cdr3_aa: CASRQGANTEAFF

d_call: NA
j_call: TRBJ2-1
v_call: TRBV9
cdr3_aa: CASSVAPFLGNNEQFF

d_call: NA
j_call: TRBJ2-3
v_call: TRBV27
cdr3_aa: CASSSPGSFPDTQYF

d_call: NA
j_call: TRBJ1-2
v_call: TRBV7-2
cdr3_aa: CASSFFREGGYTF

d_call: NA
j_call: TRBJ2-3
v_call: TRBV5-1
cdr3_aa: CASSLRTSSDTQYF

d_call: NA
j_call: TRBJ1-1
v_call: TRBV9
cdr3_aa: CASSGGLGTEAFF

d_call: NA
j_call: TRBJ2-7
v_call: TRBV20-1
cdr3_aa: CSARDRDMALGRDEQYF

d_call: NA
j_call: TRBJ2-5
v_call: TRBV5-1
cdr3_aa: CASSPRSRKQETQYF

d_call: NA
j_call: TRBJ1-6
v_call: TRBV5-1
cdr3_aa: CASSLESVQALNF

d_call: NA
j_call: TRBJ2-7
v_call: TRBV4-1
cdr3_aa: CASSQSDGSSYEQYF

d_call: NA
j_call: TRBJ1-5
v_call: TRBV6-6
cdr3_aa: CASSYLLGGGNQPQHF

d_call: NA
j_call: TRBJ2-6
v_call: TRBV15
cdr3_aa: CATSRDRTVMGRANVLTF

d_call: NA
j_call: TRBJ2-7
v_call: TRBV5-1
cdr3_aa: CASSLKGEQYF

d_call: NA
j_call: TRBJ2-5
v_call: TRBV7-2
cdr3_aa: CASSSLRETQYF

d_call: NA
j_call: TRBJ1-1
v_call: TRBV29-1
cdr3_aa: CSVSPGKTNTEAFF

d_call: TRBD2
j_call: TRBJ2-3
v_call: TRBV9
cdr3_aa: CASSVASGGSTDTQYF

d_call: TRBD1
j_call: TRBJ1-4
v_call: TRBV7-2
cdr3_aa: CASSGTVLNEKLFF

d_call: NA
j_call: TRBJ1-3
v_call: TRBV7-6
cdr3_aa: CASSSSGINSGNTIYF

d_call: NA
j_call: TRBJ2-3
v_call: TRBV14
cdr3_aa: CASSGNGGPTGTDTQYF

d_call: NA
j_call: TRBJ1-1
v_call: TRBV5-1
cdr3_aa: CASASGGGANTEAFF

d_call: NA
j_call: TRBJ2-1
v_call: TRBV6-5
cdr3_aa: CASSWGKPYNEQFF

d_call: NA
j_call: TRBJ2-1
v_call: TRBV5-1
cdr3_aa: CASSLADGNEQFF

d_call: NA
j_call: TRBJ2-5
v_call: TRBV10-1
cdr3_aa: CASSDQAGKQYF

d_call: TRBD2
j_call: TRBJ2-7
v_call: TRBV25-1
cdr3_aa: CASRGSGVLFF

d_call: TRBD2
j_call: TRBJ2-3
v_call: TRBV7-6
cdr3_aa: CASSWGGSTDTQYF

d_call: NA
j_call: TRBJ1-1
v_call: TRBV3-1
cdr3_aa: CASSHPSKGAEAFF

d_call: NA
j_call: TRBJ2-5
v_call: TRBV20-1
cdr3_aa: CSARDGPETQYF

d_call: NA
j_call: TRBJ2-1
v_call: TRBV7-8
cdr3_aa: CASSPNRVSSYNEQFF

d_call: NA
j_call: TRBJ2-2
v_call: TRBV6-5
cdr3_aa: CASSSDQNTGELFF

d_call: TRBD1
j_call: TRBJ1-4
v_call: TRBV6-5
cdr3_aa: CASSPGTGLNEKLFF

d_call: NA
j_call: TRBJ2-3
v_call: TRBV12-3/TRBV12-4
cdr3_aa: CASSLFMGADTQYF

d_call: NA
j_call: TRBJ2-3
v_call: TRBV5-1
cdr3_aa: CASSPLTGSADTQYF

d_call: NA
j_call: TRBJ1-5
v_call: TRBV30
cdr3_aa: CAWGANQPQHF

d_call: TRBD1
j_call: TRBJ2-7
v_call: TRBV7-8
cdr3_aa: CASSPPGQSSYEQYF

d_call: NA
j_call: TRBJ1-2
v_call: TRBV15
cdr3_aa: CATGEVGSYGYTF

d_call: NA
j_call: TRBJ2-1
v_call: TRBV5-1
cdr3_aa: CASSLATGLNEQFF

d_call: NA
j_call: TRBJ2-3
v_call: TRBV21-1
cdr3_aa: CASSTLNPGQWKYF

d_call: NA
j_call: TRBJ2-1
v_call: TRBV5-5
cdr3_aa: CASRFLPQENNEQFF

d_call: NA
j_call: TRBJ2-7
v_call: TRBV29-1
cdr3_aa: CSVGSPGGTYEQYF

d_call: NA
j_call: TRBJ1-2
v_call: TRBV7-2
cdr3_aa: CASSLLQRGYGYTF

d_call: TRBD1
j_call: TRBJ1-2
v_call: TRBV5-4
cdr3_aa: CASSWGGVTGGDGYTF

d_call: TRBD2
j_call: TRBJ2-7
v_call: TRBV20-1
cdr3_aa: CSARDGTSGGYEQYF

d_call: NA
j_call: TRBJ2-1
v_call: TRBV5-1
cdr3_aa: CASSLALGRNNEQFF

d_call: TRBD2
j_call: TRBJ2-3
v_call: TRBV20-1
cdr3_aa: CSAPGLTSTDTQYF

d_call: TRBD2
j_call: TRBJ2-7
v_call: TRBV5-6
cdr3_aa: CASSSIQRGSYEQYF

d_call: NA
j_call: TRBJ2-7
v_call: TRBV29-1
cdr3_aa: CSVEISSYEQYF

d_call: NA
j_call: TRBJ2-5
v_call: TRBV12-3/TRBV12-4
cdr3_aa: CASSLRPQLQETQYF

d_call: NA
j_call: TRBJ1-1
v_call: TRBV21-1
cdr3_aa: CASSKGEEKNTEAFF